The entry that follows covers one T cell receptor beta chain sequence. The data are from a study of T-cell reconstitution after alpha-beta-depleted transplantation in children. Unique molecular identifiers were used in preparing the TCRbeta library. TCRdb redid the calling of the PCR reads with MiXCR, one entry per CDR3 protein. The sample has over 200,000 distinct CDR3 sequences; 8.5% to 10% are singletons. Trimming took off 0 bases at V and 2 bases at J, with 14 bases between the two ends. Germline V gene sequence: CDR1 SGHDN, CDR2 FVKESK. This CDR3 contains 17 residues. The chain carries TRBV14 and TRBJ2-1, with D possibly being TRBD1 or TRBD2 (5 bases each). The receptor was isolated from a human donor who donated a stem cell graft to a child with acute lymphoblastic leukemia. Here the sequenced sample was PBMCs from the stem cell graft donor, taken from the stem cell graft. Here the CDR3 reads CASSQDVGALTYNEQFF. As DNA, the CDR3 is TGTGCCAGCAGCCAAGATGTCGGGGCCCTTACCTACAATGAGCAGTTCTTC.